A single sample is the source of the 4 T cell receptor beta chains below, sequenced in a study of T and B cells in COVID-19 patients. Each TRB amplification used about 250-550 ng of genomic DNA from blood. Multiplex PCR with BIOMED2 TRB-A/B primer pools amplified TRB rearrangements. Each CDR3 protein gets one entry after TCRdb re-called the multiplex PCR reads with MiXCR. The data contain several thousand distinct CDR3 sequences, roughly 34% of them singletons. Sequenced material: blood. Every receptor here comes from a human donor with active COVID-19.

V is TRBV20-1 and J is TRBJ1-4; D is uncertain. The CDR3 extends over 14 amino acids. The V gene lost 1 base and the J gene lost 8 bases, with 14 bases spanning the gap. The germline gives CDR1 DFQATT, CDR2 SNEGSKA (reference sequence). CDR3 region: CSARGESGIEKLFF. The CDR3, as DNA: TGCAGTGCTAGAGGCGAGTCGGGGATCGAAAAACTGTTTTTT.

This clonotype was recorded a few times. The CDR3 loop is CASSEGPGSADTQYF. CDR3 coding DNA: TGTGCCAGCAGTGAGGGTCCCGGGAGTGCAGATACGCAGTATTTT. This chain connects TRBV6-1 to TRBJ2-3, with a weak D call TRBD2 (6 bases). This CDR3 comprises 15 residues. Germline CDR1 reads MNHNS; CDR2 reads SASEGT. Trimming removed 3 bases from V and 4 bases from J, with 14 bases in between.

The rearrangement links TRBV6-1 to TRBJ1-2; no definite D call. Germline CDR1 and CDR2: MNHNS and SASEGT. The CDR3 totals 14 residues. The V end lost 2 bases, the J end lost 6 bases, and 13 bases lay between the germline ends. The CDR3 nucleotides read TGTGCCAGCAGTGAAAGACGGGGAGGGAATGGCTACACCTTC. This encodes CASSERRGGNGYTF.

The gene calls are TRBV20-1 and TRBJ1-2, with TRBD1 as a possible D gene (5 bases). Germline assignment: CDR1 DFQATT and CDR2 SNEGSKA (reference sequence). CDR3 length equals 13 residues. The V and J ends lost 5 bases and 4 bases respectively, with 14 bases between them. For the CDR3, the DNA is TGCAGTGCTCGGGCCGGGGCGGCCTATGGCTACACCTTC. It encodes CSARAGAAYGYTF.